Listed here is a single TCR beta chain. Its target is unknown. This specimen belongs to a study of CD8+CD57+ T cells in acquired aplastic anemia. Overall study context: The average for DNA from sorted CD4+ and CD8+ cells was roughly 3 ug. Study-wide results and limits: In common between the patients and the controls were around 29 CD8+ CDR3 sequences. Patient and control CD8+ Simpson's diversity was not significantly different.

The sequenced patients had an expansion of CD8+CD57+ cells seen by flow cytometry. This CDR3 is 15 amino acids long. The V and J ends lost 2 bases and 2 bases respectively, with 12 bases between them. TCR beta VDJ and CDR3 profiling used genomic DNA as template. One entry per CDR3 protein, called by TCRdb with MiXCR from the reads. This sample carries 150,000 to 200,000 distinct CDR3 sequences, about 48% of them seen once, and the ten largest clones take roughly 30%. V usage is TRBV12-3 or TRBV12-4 and J usage is TRBJ1-2; tentative D call: TRBD1 (5 bases). This receptor was obtained from a human donor with aplastic anemia. Material for sequencing was sorted CD4+, CD8+, or CD8+CD57+ T cells (not recorded which) from PBMCs. The CDR3 is CASSLWLGTNYGYTF. The CDR3 bases are TGTGCCAGCAGTTTATGGTTGGGGACGAACTATGGCTACACCTTC.